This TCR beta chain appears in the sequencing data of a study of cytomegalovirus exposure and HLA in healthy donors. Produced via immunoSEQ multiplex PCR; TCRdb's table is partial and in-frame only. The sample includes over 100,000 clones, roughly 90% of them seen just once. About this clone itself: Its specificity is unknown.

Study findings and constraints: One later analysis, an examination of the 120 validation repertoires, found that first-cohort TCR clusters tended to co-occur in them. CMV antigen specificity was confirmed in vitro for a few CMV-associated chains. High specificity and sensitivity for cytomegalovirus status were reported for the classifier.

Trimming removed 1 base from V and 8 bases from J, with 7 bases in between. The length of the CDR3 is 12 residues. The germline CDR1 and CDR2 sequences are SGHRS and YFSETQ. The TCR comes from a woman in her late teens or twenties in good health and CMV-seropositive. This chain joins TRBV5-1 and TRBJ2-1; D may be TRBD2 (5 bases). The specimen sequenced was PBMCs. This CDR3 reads CASSLPGDEQFF. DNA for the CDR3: TGCGCCAGCAGCTTGCCCGGGGATGAGCAGTTCTTC.